This TCR beta chain came from a study of OX40 agonist ivuxolimab in advanced cancers. There are 14 residues in the CDR3. Germline loops: CDR1 SGHNT, CDR2 YENEEA. V shed 5 bases, J shed 8 bases, and the junction held 9 bases outside the gene matches. Sequencing was performed with immunoSEQ multiplex PCR; in TCRdb, only in-frame clones are kept and a portion is missing. The sample holds roughly 80,000 clones; about 86% are singletons and the top ten take less than 0.85%. The receptor was isolated from an adult with an advanced solid tumor such as melanoma, head and neck, liver or kidney cancer. The sample consisted of CD4+ or CD8+ T cells sorted from blood, taken in a trial of the OX40 agonist ivuxolimab. The chain is built from TRBV11-3 and TRBJ2-1; TRBD1 agrees at 7 bases. DNA of the CDR3: TGTGCCAGCAGCACAGGGGTGGGATGGGATGAGCAGTTCTTC. It yields the protein CASSTGVGWDEQFF.